The source of this T cell receptor (beta chain) is a study of CD8+ T cells in alopecia areata. Study context: Treatment with tofacitinib (6 to 18 months) was followed by 6 months off drug.

Germline V CDR1 and CDR2: LGHNA, YSLEER. The CDR3 loop spans 19 amino acids. V lost 1 base, J lost 0 bases, and 6 bases stayed unmatched. cDNA serving as the sequencing template came from extracted, reverse transcribed RNA. Assay used: immunoSEQ multiplex PCR; TCRdb lists only in-frame clones, some missing. Of 150,000 to 250,000 clones in the sample, more than 45% were seen once. Treatment in this sample: oral pan-JAK inhibitor, 5-10 mg twice daily. This clone was seen only a few times. V and J are TRBV4-3 and TRBJ1-4, with TRBD1 matching 12 bases. Specimen: CD4+ T cells sorted from blood, collected at week 24, from a patient treated with tofacitinib. The clonotype was recovered from a human donor with alopecia areata. The CDR3 sequence is CASSQGDRGRVSTNEKLFF. The CDR3 bases are TGCGCCAGCAGCCAAGGGGACAGGGGGCGAGTTTCAACTAATGAAAAACTGTTTTTT.